Presented here are 20 T cell receptor beta chains from one specimen sequenced in a study of ipilimumab plus nivolumab after autologous stem cell transplantation. The assay was immunoSEQ multiplex PCR, and TCRdb's table has in-frame clones only and misses some. This table holds about 40,000 clones, 80% to 95% found once. Here the sequenced sample was PBMCs, taken in a trial of ipilimumab plus nivolumab as post-transplant consolidation. The receptor source for this set is a male donor with multiple myeloma.

V is TRBV7-3 and J is TRBJ2-3, with TRBD1 identical over 7 bases. J gave up 6 bases and V 1 base, and 4 bases lay outside the gene matches. The CDR3 consists of 14 residues. The germline CDR1 and CDR2 sequences are SGHTA and FQGTGA. As DNA, the CDR3 is TGTGCCAGCAGCTTAAACAGGGGTTGGGATACGCAGTATTTT. Translation gives CASSLNRGWDTQYF.

This rearrangement joins TRBV15 to TRBJ1-6; D is undetermined. The germline CDR1 and CDR2 sequences are LNHNV and YYDKDF (reference sequence). V was shortened by 0 bases and J by 9 bases, with 12 bases between the two germline ends. This CDR3 is 15 amino acids long. The CDR3 sequence is CATSRDPKGISPLHF. The CDR3 DNA reads TGTGCCACCAGCAGAGATCCGAAGGGCATTTCACCCCTCCACTTT.

The chain links TRBV2 to TRBJ1-3; D not certain. Trimming left V 4 bases short and J 3 bases short, with 13 bases between. CDR1 is SNHLY and CDR2 is FYNNEI in the germline V gene. The CDR3 has 15 residues. The CDR3 loop reads CASSGSGIGGNTIYF. The CDR3 DNA sequence: TGTGCCAGCAGTGGGTCGGGTATCGGTGGAAACACCATATATTTT.

J is TRBJ2-1 and V is TRBV11-2, with 8 bases lining up with TRBD2. The CDR3 is made up of 16 amino acids. Germline loops: CDR1 SGHAT, CDR2 FQNNGV. V lost 0 bases to trimming and J lost 2 bases; unmatched junction nucleotides: 3. The CDR3 here is CASSLDRGGTYNEQFF. Here the CDR3 DNA reads TGTGCCAGCAGCTTAGATCGCGGGGGGACCTACAATGAGCAGTTCTTC.

The V gene is TRBV2, the J gene TRBJ2-3; 12 nucleotides agree with TRBD2. Germline V CDR1 and CDR2: SNHLY, FYNNEI. The V and J ends lost 5 bases and 5 bases, in that order; junction bases with no gene match: 2. This CDR3 contains 14 residues. CDR3 sequence: CASSRLAGVDTQYF. The DNA for the CDR3 is TGTGCCAGCAGTAGACTAGCGGGAGTAGATACGCAGTATTTT. The whole variable domain, filled in from reference TRBV2 and TRBJ2-3, reads EPEVTQTPSHQVTQMGQEVILRCVPISNHLYFYWYRQILGQKVEFLVSFYNNEISEKSEIFDDQFSVERPDGSNFTLKIRSTKLEDSAMYFCASSRLAGVDTQYFGPGTRLTVL.

This clone was detected a few times. This chain connects TRBV19 to TRBJ1-2, with TRBD1 matching 7 bases. CDR3 length: 13 amino acids. Trimming removed 5 bases from V and 4 bases from J; junction bases left unmatched: 4. Per germline, CDR1 LNHDA and CDR2 SQIVND (reference sequence). CDR3 amino acids: CASSPGTAYGYTF. The CDR3 DNA is TGTGCCAGTAGTCCCGGGACAGCCTATGGCTACACCTTC.

This clone was seen a single time. The V call is TRBV7-2, the J call TRBJ2-1, with TRBD2 matching over 13 bases. The CDR3 contains 16 residues. V shed 5 bases, J shed 5 bases, and the junction held 6 bases outside the gene matches. Germline V lookup: CDR1 SGHTA, CDR2 FQGNSA. The CDR3: CASSPGLAGINNEQFF. The CDR3 DNA is TGTGCCAGCAGCCCGGGACTAGCGGGAATAAACAATGAGCAGTTCTTC. Looking up the rest from reference TRBV7-2 and TRBJ2-1 gives the full variable domain: GAGVSQSPSNKVTEKGKDVELRCDPISGHTALYWYRQSLGQGLEFLIYFQGNSAPDKSGLPSDRFSAERTGGSVSTLTIQRTQQEDSAVYLCASSPGLAGINNEQFFGPGTRLTVL.

The V and J genes are TRBV27 and TRBJ2-4, with 14 bases identical to TRBD2. Losses at the gene ends were 8 bases for V and 0 bases for J; bases not matched to a gene: 6. This CDR3 spans 17 amino acids. The V gene's germline CDR1 is MNHEY and CDR2 SMNVEV (reference sequence). DNA of the CDR3: TGTGCCAGCTCGGGACTAGCGGGGGCACTAGCCAAAAACATTCAGTACTTC. Protein product: CASSGLAGALAKNIQYF.

The chain combines TRBV18 with TRBJ1-4; TRBD1 agrees at 7 bases. This CDR3 has 14 amino acids. Germline values: CDR1 KGHSH, CDR2 LQKENI. With 4 bases clipped from V and 4 bases from J, the junction kept 3 bases outside the gene matches. As DNA, the CDR3 is TGTGCCAGCTCACAGCAGGGGGATAATGAAAAACTGTTTTTT. Its protein is CASSQQGDNEKLFF.

The genes are TRBV5-6 and TRBJ2-7; the match to TRBD2 covers 9 bases. Per the germline V gene, CDR1 is SGHDT and CDR2 is YYEEEE. Trimming at V came to 2 bases and at J to 3 bases, leaving 6 bases not matched to a gene. The CDR3 loop spans 15 amino acids. This chain's CDR3 is CASSFRASGNYEQYF. In DNA form, the CDR3 reads TGTGCCAGCAGCTTTCGGGCTAGCGGGAACTACGAGCAGTACTTC.

This clone was counted once. CDR3 nucleotide sequence: TGTGCCAGCAGCTTAGCTTATGCTAACTATGGCTACACCTTC. It codes for CASSLAYANYGYTF. The chain recombines TRBV7-2 with TRBJ1-2; D uncertain. Trimming left V 0 bases short and J 0 bases short, with 5 bases between. Germline V CDR1 and CDR2: SGHTA, FQGNSA. The CDR3 has 14 amino acids.

This clone was seen only a few times. The chain has TRBV20-1 and TRBJ1-1; D not resolved. V lost 4 bases and J lost 9, with 12 bases in between. The CDR3 totals 11 residues. Germline lookup yields CDR1 DFQATT and CDR2 SNEGSKA (reference sequence). For the CDR3, the DNA is TGCAGTGCTACTACAGCTAGAAAAGCTTTCTTT. Its translation is CSATTARKAFF.

This rearrangement joins TRBV7-3 to TRBJ2-3; no firm D call. The CDR3 spans 15 residues. Germline V CDR1 and CDR2: SGHTA, FQGTGA. V shed 8 bases and J shed 2 bases, with 17 bases lying between them. The CDR3 region is CASRLLGALTDTQYF. CDR3 DNA sequence: TGTGCCAGCCGACTTTTAGGTGCACTCACAGATACGCAGTATTTT.

The rearrangement links TRBV28 to TRBJ2-4; D gene unclear. Trimming left V 3 bases short and J 1 base short, with 10 bases between. The CDR3 extends over 15 amino acids. The germline V gene encodes CDR1 MDHEN and CDR2 SYDVKM. CDR3 loop: CASSLHGVAKNIQYF. The CDR3 DNA sequence: TGTGCCAGCAGTTTGCATGGGGTGGCCAAAAACATTCAGTACTTC.

This CDR3 is CASSSRDRRYGYTF. The CDR3 DNA follows: TGTGCCAGCAGCTCCCGGGACCGACGCTATGGCTACACCTTC. The rearrangement joins TRBV7-2 to TRBJ1-2; D might be TRBD1 (5 bases). V lost 4 bases and J lost 4, with 13 bases in between. The CDR3 is made up of 14 amino acids. Germline CDR1 and CDR2: SGHTA and FQGNSA.

This chain joins TRBV9 and TRBJ2-2; D gene uncertain. V was pared by 0 bases and J by 2 bases, with 5 bases between. Germline V lookup: CDR1 SGDLS, CDR2 YYNGEE. The CDR3 runs to 14 residues. CDR3 amino acids: CASSVEGNTGELFF. Here the CDR3 DNA reads TGTGCCAGCAGCGTAGAGGGAAACACCGGGGAGCTGTTTTTT.

Remarks on this clone: The junction and the germline gene differ at one end; a read error may be behind it. The V gene is TRBV5-4, the J gene TRBJ2-1, with 12 bases aligning to TRBD1. CDR3 length: 12 residues. CDR1 and CDR2 (germline): SGHNT, YYREEE (reference sequence). The CDR3 region is CASSWGTGGKIF. The CDR3 DNA follows: TGTGCCAGCAGCTGGGGGACAGGGGGCAAAATCTTC.

The chain couples TRBV10-3 to TRBJ2-5; 12 nucleotides agree with TRBD2. The CDR3 sequence is 17 residues long. Germline V gene lookup returns CDR1 ENHRY and CDR2 SYGVKD. V shed 6 bases, J shed 4 bases, and the junction held 12 bases outside the gene matches. The CDR3 loop reads CAISQLAGGPAGETQYF. CDR3 in DNA: TGTGCCATCAGCCAACTAGCGGGAGGTCCTGCTGGAGAGACCCAGTACTTC.

V is TRBV4-1 and J is TRBJ2-7, with D maybe TRBD1 (6 bases). This CDR3 has 15 amino acids. The germline CDR1 and CDR2 sequences are MGHRA and YSYEKL. Trimming shortened V by 0 bases and J by 2 bases, and 11 bases separated the two germline ends. The CDR3 loop reads CASSQDWGHPYEQYF. CDR3 sequence (DNA): TGCGCCAGCAGCCAAGACTGGGGGCATCCCTACGAGCAGTACTTC.

The chain employs TRBV19 and TRBJ2-7; 8 bases are shared with TRBD1. The CDR3 has 13 amino acids. Unmatched junction bases numbered 3, after V lost 5 bases and J lost 3 bases. Germline V gene data show CDR1 as LNHDA and CDR2 as SQIVND (reference sequence). The CDR3 DNA reads TGTGCCAGTAGTTCGGGACAGGACTACGAGCAGTACTTC. Protein product: CASSSGQDYEQYF.